This entry concerns a single T cell receptor (beta chain). Its antigen is currently unknown. This entry is derived from a study of PD-1 blockade in classical Hodgkin lymphoma. General study points: Those achieving complete response showed baseline diversity like newly diagnosed patients.

Repertoires were generated with immunoSEQ multiplex PCR, while TCRdb's copy carries only in-frame clones and drops some. The table includes roughly 48,000 clones, roughly 86% detected once. The V end was cut by 1 base, the J end by 6 bases, with 16 bases between. Germline values: CDR1 MGHRA, CDR2 YSYEKL. There are 15 residues in the CDR3. Time point in this sample: cycle 4 day 1 (C4D1), after 5 to 7 weeks of nivolumab. There was relapse after autologous stem cell transplantation in every patient, and there was variation in brentuximab vedotin exposure. The sample in question was peripheral blood mononuclear cells (PBMCs), obtained before the fourth cycle of nivolumab. The receptor's source is a human donor with classical Hodgkin lymphoma. This chain joins TRBV4-1 and TRBJ2-7; tentatively, D is TRBD2 (6 bases). Here the CDR3 DNA reads TGCGCCAGCAGCCAAGCCCTGGGGGGTAATGGCGAGCAGTACTTC. It yields the protein CASSQALGGNGEQYF.